The TCR beta chain under discussion was sequenced for a study of blood T cell repertoires in COVID-19. Sequencing was performed with immunoSEQ multiplex PCR; in TCRdb, only in-frame clones are kept and a portion is missing. The table has hundreds of thousands of clones, approximately 84% seen once. This CDR3 region has 12 residues. Germline V CDR1 and CDR2: SGDLS, YYNGEE. V was trimmed by 3 bases and J by 5 bases, leaving 8 bases between them. The origin of this receptor is a man older than 75 with acute or convalescent COVID-19. The specimen was peripheral blood. This rearrangement joins TRBV9 to TRBJ1-2; D is undetermined. The chain's CDR3 is CASSAQVYGYTF. The CDR3 region has the DNA TGTGCCAGCAGCGCTCAGGTGTATGGCTACACCTTC.